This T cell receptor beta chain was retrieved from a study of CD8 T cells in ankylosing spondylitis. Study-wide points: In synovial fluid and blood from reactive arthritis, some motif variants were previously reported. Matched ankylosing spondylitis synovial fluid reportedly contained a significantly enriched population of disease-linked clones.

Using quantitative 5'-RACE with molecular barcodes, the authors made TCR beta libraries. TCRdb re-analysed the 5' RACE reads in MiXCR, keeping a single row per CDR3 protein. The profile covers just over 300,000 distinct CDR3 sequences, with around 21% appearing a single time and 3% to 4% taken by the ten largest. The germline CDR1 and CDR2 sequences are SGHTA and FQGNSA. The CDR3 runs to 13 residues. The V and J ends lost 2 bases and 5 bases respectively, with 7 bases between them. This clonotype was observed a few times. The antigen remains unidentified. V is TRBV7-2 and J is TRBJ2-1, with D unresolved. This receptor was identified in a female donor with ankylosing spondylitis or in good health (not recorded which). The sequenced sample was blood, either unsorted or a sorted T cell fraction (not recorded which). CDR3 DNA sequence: TGTGCCAGCAGCTTACCAGAGCACAATGAGCAGTTCTTC. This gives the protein CASSLPEHNEQFF.